These 23 T cell receptor beta chains were all obtained from the same sample, sequenced in a study of post-analysis software for immune sequencing data. Broader study findings: Included in a set of about five TRBV segments more frequent in patients than controls were TRBV5-6, TRBV5-1 and TRBV20-1.

Their specific antigens are unknown. Presence of unique molecular identifiers characterized the TCR beta cDNA libraries. TCRdb re-derived calls from the PCR reads in MiXCR, one entry per CDR3 protein. The sample yields about 820,000 distinct CDR3 sequences, roughly half seen once. Sequencing was carried out using blood. Receptor source: a girl under 18 with multiple sclerosis.

The V and J genes are TRBV20-1 and TRBJ2-3; 8 nucleotides agree with TRBD2. Trimming removed 7 bases from V and 5 bases from J; junction bases left unmatched: 11. CDR1 is DFQATT and CDR2 is SNEGSKA in the germline V gene (reference sequence). This CDR3 has 14 amino acids. The CDR3 protein is CSVPGTRYKDTQYF. CDR3 nucleotides: TGCAGTGTCCCCGGGACTAGGTATAAAGATACGCAGTATTTT.

The V and J genes are TRBV29-1 and TRBJ2-3; D is undetermined. This CDR3 contains 15 residues. The germline CDR1 and CDR2 sequences are SQVTM and ANQGSEA. V lost 3 bases and J lost 1, with 14 bases in between. Here the CDR3 reads CSVEWVPTGTDTQYF. The DNA for the CDR3 is TGCAGCGTTGAGTGGGTACCCACGGGCACAGATACGCAGTATTTT.

The rearrangement uses TRBV10-2 and TRBJ1-2; no definite D call. Germline CDR1 WSHSY, CDR2 SAAADI. The CDR3 has 15 residues. V lost 3 bases and J lost 2, with 13 bases in between. The CDR3 DNA follows: TGCGCCAGCAGTGATATCCTACAGACCAACTATGGCTACACCTTC. Translating it yields CASSDILQTNYGYTF.

V is TRBV4-1 and J is TRBJ2-3; the D is unclear. V shed 0 bases and J shed 2 bases, with 6 bases lying between them. Germline CDR1 is MGHRA and CDR2 is YSYEKL. The CDR3 length is 14 residues. The CDR3 region has the DNA TGCGCCAGCAGCCAAGAGATAACCACAGATACGCAGTATTTT. It translates to CASSQEITTDTQYF.

The V and J genes are TRBV3-1 and TRBJ2-4; D unresolved. CDR1 LGHDT and CDR2 YNNKEL come from the germline V gene (reference sequence). CDR3 length: 17 amino acids. Trimming pared 0 bases from V and 0 bases from J, leaving 12 bases between. CDR3 sequence: CASSQDQAGLAKNIQYF. CDR3 DNA: TGTGCCAGCAGCCAAGATCAGGCAGGCTTAGCCAAAAACATTCAGTACTTC. Based on the CDR3 plus reference TRBV3-1 and TRBJ2-4, the full variable domain is DTAVSQTPKYLVTQMGNDKSIKCEQNLGHDTMYWYKQDSKKFLKIMFSYNNKELIINETVPNRFSPKSPDKAHLNLHINSLELGDSAVYFCASSQDQAGLAKNIQYFGAGTRLSVL.

Worth noting for this clonotype: An end of the junction differs from the germline gene, which may be a read error. CDR3 sequence (DNA): TGCAGTGCCAGAGTCGGGACAGGGAGGCATCGGAACGAGCAGTACTTC. It yields the protein CSARVGTGRHRNEQYF. The J gene is TRBJ2-7, the V gene TRBV20-1, with 9 positions matching TRBD1. There are 16 residues in the CDR3. Germline V lookup: CDR1 DFQATT, CDR2 SNEGSKA (reference sequence).

The chain joins TRBV20-1 to TRBJ2-4, with D maybe TRBD2 (5 bases). V lost 2 bases and J lost 0, with 14 bases in between. CDR3 size: 16 residues. The germline V gene has CDR1 DFQATT and CDR2 SNEGSKA (reference sequence). CDR3 residues: CSARHAGGLAKNIQYF. The CDR3 region has the DNA TGCAGTGCTAGACATGCCGGAGGATTAGCCAAAAACATTCAGTACTTC.

The rearrangement joins TRBV7-2 to TRBJ1-2; perhaps TRBD1 as D (5 bases). Trimming shortened V by 6 bases and J by 4 bases, and 12 bases separated the two germline ends. CDR1 is SGHTA and CDR2 is FQGNSA in the germline V gene. The CDR3 is 13 residues long. CDR3 bases: TGTGCCAGCAGTCCATCCAGGGTCTATGGCTACACCTTC. This codes for CASSPSRVYGYTF.

In nucleotides, the CDR3 is TGTGCCAGCAGTACAACCGGGACAGTCGACGCTAGGGGCTACACCTTC. Translation gives CASSTTGTVDARGYTF. The chain is built from TRBV7-2 and TRBJ1-2, with TRBD1 identical over 7 bases. Unmatched junction bases numbered 18, after V lost 6 bases and J lost 8 bases. The V gene's germline CDR1 is SGHTA and CDR2 FQGNSA. The CDR3 is 16 amino acids.

The chain couples TRBV10-3 to TRBJ2-7; tentatively, D is TRBD1 (6 bases). This CDR3 contains 13 residues. V was shortened by 10 bases and J by 2 bases, with 15 bases between the two germline ends. Germline V gene sequence: CDR1 ENHRY, CDR2 SYGVKD. The CDR3 sequence: CASQQGFPYEQYF. Here the CDR3 DNA reads TGTGCCAGCCAACAGGGTTTCCCCTACGAGCAGTACTTC.

The J gene is TRBJ2-7, the V gene TRBV5-1; 8 bases fit TRBD1. Germline V gene data show CDR1 as SGHRS and CDR2 as YFSETQ. V gave up 4 bases and J gave up 2 bases; unmatched junction bases: 8. This CDR3 spans 15 amino acids. The CDR3 protein is CASSLTGDETYEQYF. CDR3 DNA: TGCGCCAGCAGCCTGACAGGGGACGAGACCTACGAGCAGTACTTC.

This clonotype occurred a few times. The CDR3 protein is CASRIVGVYYGYTF. The CDR3 DNA reads TGTGCCAGCAGGATAGTGGGAGTTTACTATGGCTACACCTTC. The chain uses TRBV6-1 and TRBJ1-2; no reliable D call. Germline values: CDR1 MNHNS, CDR2 SASEGT. V was pared by 6 bases and J by 3 bases, with 14 bases between. The CDR3 has 14 amino acids.

The chain joins TRBV6-5 to TRBJ2-1; tentative D call: TRBD2 (6 bases). CDR1 and CDR2 from the germline V gene are MNHEY and SVGAGI. V lost 5 bases and J lost 4, with 18 bases in between. The CDR3 is 16 residues long. Here the CDR3 DNA reads TGTGCCAGCAGTCGCCTGATGGCGGAGGGGTACAATGAGCAGTTCTTC. Protein product: CASSRLMAEGYNEQFF.

The chain employs TRBV4-1 and TRBJ2-7; tentative D call: TRBD1 (7 bases). Germline V gives CDR1 MGHRA, CDR2 YSYEKL. The V end lost 3 bases, the J end lost 2 bases, and 20 bases lay between the germline ends. The CDR3 has 17 amino acids. CDR3 amino acids: CASSHARGTGVTYEQYF. CDR3 nucleotides: TGCGCCAGCAGCCACGCCAGGGGGACGGGGGTCACCTACGAGCAGTACTTC.

This chain uses TRBV7-9 with TRBJ2-3; 9 bases align to TRBD1. CDR3 length: 15 residues. Germline loops: CDR1 SEHNR, CDR2 FQNEAQ (reference sequence). The V segment lost 10 bases and the J segment 0 bases; nucleotides outside the gene matches: 8. CDR3 coding DNA: TGTGCCACCGCGGGACAGGGCGGGAGCACAGATACGCAGTATTTT. Translating it yields CATAGQGGSTDTQYF.

V is TRBV5-1 and J is TRBJ2-7; D perhaps matches TRBD2 (5 bases). The CDR3 spans 15 residues. V was shortened by 2 bases and J by 0 bases, with 12 bases between the two germline ends. Germline loops: CDR1 SGHRS, CDR2 YFSETQ. The CDR3 sequence: CASSLGGLPSYEQYF. The CDR3 nucleotides read TGCGCCAGCAGCTTAGGAGGACTTCCCTCCTACGAGCAGTACTTC.

This sequence joins TRBV29-1 and TRBJ2-4; D may be TRBD2 (6 bases). The J call may be in error: the DNA end matches TRBJ2-7 better. The germline V gene encodes CDR1 SQVTM and CDR2 ANQGSEA. CDR3 length: 13 residues. CDR3 sequence reads: CSVEGGEFYEQYF. Written as DNA, the CDR3 is TGCAGCGTTGAAGGGGGGGAATTCTACGAGCAGTACTTC.

The chain carries TRBV10-3 and TRBJ2-7; 9 positions agree with TRBD1. The ends lost 8 bases at V and 2 bases at J; junction bases unmatched: 1. The CDR3 runs to 12 residues. Germline lookup yields CDR1 ENHRY and CDR2 SYGVKD. CDR3 nucleotide sequence: TGTGCCATCGGGACAGGGACCTACGAGCAGTACTTC. As protein: CAIGTGTYEQYF.

This clonotype was recorded only once. Relative to the germline gene, one junction end is altered; a read error may explain this. The chain has TRBV5-1 and TRBJ2-1, with D unresolved. Germline V CDR1 and CDR2: SGHRS, YFSETQ. CDR3 length: 16 amino acids. Here the CDR3 DNA reads TGCGCCAGCAGCCAGGATACGACGGGCCTCTACAATGAGCAGGTCTTC. It specifies CASSQDTTGLYNEQVF.

This clonotype was counted ten times or more. The gene calls are TRBV5-1 and TRBJ2-3; D remains ambiguous. Germline-derived CDR1 and CDR2 are SGHRS and YFSETQ. The CDR3 is 14 amino acids. V lost 5 bases to trimming and J lost 2 bases, with 12 bases between them. The CDR3 loop reads CASSTTDITDTQYF. CDR3 nucleotide sequence: TGCGCCAGCAGTACTACAGATATCACAGATACGCAGTATTTT.

The sample holds one count of this clonotype. This chain joins TRBV5-1 and TRBJ1-2, with D hard to call. The V end lost 4 bases, the J end lost 4 bases, and 17 bases lay between the germline ends. Germline lookup yields CDR1 SGHRS and CDR2 YFSETQ. This CDR3 spans 15 amino acids. In nucleotides, the CDR3 is TGCGCCAGCAGCACCCAACAGAGTGCGACCTATGGCTACACCTTC. Translation: CASSTQQSATYGYTF.

In this sample, this clonotype turned up a few times. The genes are TRBV5-1 and TRBJ1-2, with D possibly matching TRBD1 (6 bases). Trimming removed 4 bases from V and 4 bases from J, with 20 bases in between. The CDR3 contains 16 residues. CDR1 SGHRS and CDR2 YFSETQ come from the germline V gene. The CDR3 here is CASSAPDRQRVYGYTF. As DNA, the CDR3 is TGCGCCAGCAGCGCCCCGGACAGACAAAGGGTCTATGGCTACACCTTC.

This clonotype came up a few times. The chain is built from TRBV29-1 and TRBJ2-3; D remains unclear. The CDR3 totals 12 residues. Trimming cost V 5 bases and J 5 bases, with 11 bases left between them. Looked up from germline, CDR1 is SQVTM and CDR2 is ANQGSEA. CDR3 coding DNA: TGCAGCGTTCAGCTCGGTATAGATACGCAGTATTTT. Translation gives CSVQLGIDTQYF.